Each of the 24 T cell receptor beta chains below was sequenced from the same sample in a study of early T cells in non-severe SARS-CoV-2 infection. One entry per CDR3 protein, called by TCRdb with MiXCR from the 5' RACE reads. The sample yields roughly 35,000 distinct CDR3 sequences, roughly 5.3% seen once. Sequencing was performed on whole blood. Every receptor here comes from an adult who was a healthcare worker with PCR-confirmed SARS-CoV-2 infection or an uninfected control (not recorded which).

This sequence joins TRBV21-1 and TRBJ2-3; TRBD1 was called by the table and not checked on the DNA. TRBV21-1 is given as a pseudogene. This CDR3 region has 14 residues. The DNA for the CDR3 is TGTGCCAGCAGACCCGGGTGCAAAACAGATACGCAGTATTTT. Encoded protein: CASRPGCKTDTQYF.

The sample holds many counts of this clonotype. The rearrangement joins TRBV20-1 to TRBJ1-1, with TRBD1 matching 7 bases. The CDR3 runs to 14 residues. The V gene's germline CDR1 is DFQATT and CDR2 SNEGSKA (reference sequence). V lost 0 bases to trimming and J lost 5 bases; unmatched junction nucleotides: 6. In nucleotides, the CDR3 is TGCAGTGCTAGAGAAGAGGGGGCAAGGACTGAAGCTTTCTTT. Its protein product is CSAREEGARTEAFF.

The sample holds a few counts of this clonotype. The CDR3 region is CASRRTLNQPQHF. Here the CDR3 DNA reads TGTGCCAGCAGGAGGACCTTAAATCAGCCCCAGCATTTT. V and J are TRBV2 and TRBJ1-5; unclear D gene. Germline V CDR1 and CDR2: SNHLY, FYNNEI. Trimming shortened V by 6 bases and J by 4 bases, and 10 bases separated the two germline ends. CDR3 size: 13 residues.

This clonotype was recorded many times. The chain has TRBV2 and TRBJ2-6, with TRBD1 identical over 8 bases. The germline gives CDR1 SNHLY, CDR2 FYNNEI. Trimming cost V 3 bases and J 3 bases; bases outside gene matches: 4. This CDR3 spans 16 amino acids. CDR3 in amino acids: CASSESRGLGANVLTF. The CDR3 DNA follows: TGTGCCAGCAGTGAGAGCAGGGGGCTTGGGGCCAACGTCCTGACTTTC.

This clonotype has ten or more counts. The rearrangement joins TRBV19 to TRBJ2-1; 12 nucleotides agree with TRBD2. Germline V gene data show CDR1 as LNHDA and CDR2 as SQIVND (reference sequence). Trimming at V came to 3 bases and at J to 9 bases, leaving 12 bases not matched to a gene. There are 17 residues in the CDR3. CDR3 in amino acids: CASSMTSGSVVLSEQFF. The DNA for the CDR3 is TGTGCCAGTAGTATGACTAGCGGGAGTGTTGTATTGAGTGAGCAGTTCTTC. Full variable domain (missing parts from reference TRBV19 and TRBJ2-1): DGGITQSPKYLFRKEGQNVTLSCEQNLNHDAMYWYRQDPGQGLRLIYYSQIVNDFQKGDIAEGYSVSREKKESFPLTVTSAQKNPTAFYLCASSMTSGSVVLSEQFFGPGTRLTVL.

This clonotype has at least ten counts. CDR3 DNA sequence: TGCAGTGCCAAAAATCGACAGGGGGCAGGGTACAATGAGCAGTTCTTC. Translating it yields CSAKNRQGAGYNEQFF. The chain carries TRBV20-1 and TRBJ2-1; the match to TRBD1 covers 10 bases. After removal of 6 bases from V and 4 bases from J, the junction contained 12 bases not matched to a gene. Germline loops: CDR1 DFQATT, CDR2 SNEGSKA (reference sequence). The CDR3 is 16 residues long.

Only a few counts were recorded for this clonotype. The gene calls are TRBV7-9 and TRBJ1-2, with no clear D. V was trimmed by 6 bases and J by 8 bases, leaving 16 bases between them. This CDR3 spans 13 amino acids. Germline lookup yields CDR1 SEHNR and CDR2 FQNEAQ (reference sequence). The CDR3 region has the DNA TGTGCCAGCAGGGACGGACTGATGCAGGGCTACACCTTC. This sequence encodes CASRDGLMQGYTF. The whole variable domain, remainder taken from reference TRBV7-9 and TRBJ1-2, is DTGVSQNPRHKITKRGQNVTFRCDPISEHNRLYWYRQTLGQGPEFLTYFQNEAQLEKSRLLSDRFSAERPKGSFSTLEIQRTEQGDSAMYLCASRDGLMQGYTFGSGTRLTVV.

This clonotype was seen repeatedly, ten times or more. The chain couples TRBV2 to TRBJ1-6, with no clear D. Trimming removed 6 bases from V and 7 bases from J, with 13 bases in between. Germline loops: CDR1 SNHLY, CDR2 FYNNEI. The CDR3 runs 14 residues. Here the CDR3 reads CASRETQRNSPLHF. The CDR3 nucleotides are TGTGCCAGCAGAGAGACCCAGAGGAATTCACCCCTCCACTTT. Supplemented by reference TRBV2 and TRBJ1-6, the full variable domain reads EPEVTQTPSHQVTQMGQEVILRCVPISNHLYFYWYRQILGQKVEFLVSFYNNEISEKSEIFDDQFSVERPDGSNFTLKIRSTKLEDSAMYFCASRETQRNSPLHFGNGTRLTVT.

This clonotype was seen ten or more times. The rearrangement joins TRBV15 to TRBJ1-5; D unresolved. V gave up 0 bases and J gave up 2 bases, with 8 bases separating them. CDR1 is LNHNV, CDR2 YYDKDF, per germline (reference sequence). The CDR3 totals 15 residues. CDR3 in DNA: TGTGCCACCAGCAGAGACCCAGGCGGCAATCAGCCCCAGCATTTT. Its translation: CATSRDPGGNQPQHF. The whole variable domain, filled in from reference TRBV15 and TRBJ1-5, reads DAMVIQNPRYQVTQFGKPVTLSCSQTLNHNVMYWYQQKSSQAPKLLFHYYDKDFNNEADTPDNFQSRRPNTSFCFLDIRSPGLGDTAMYLCATSRDPGGNQPQHFGDGTRLSIL.

This clonotype appeared many times. The genes are TRBV6-1 and TRBJ1-5, with 7 bases matching TRBD1. The CDR3 is 15 amino acids. Trimming at V came to 8 bases and at J to 3 bases, leaving 10 bases not matched to a gene. Germline CDR1 is MNHNS and CDR2 is SASEGT. The CDR3 is CASDVGGTVNQPQHF. The CDR3 DNA follows: TGTGCCAGCGACGTCGGAGGGACAGTCAATCAGCCCCAGCATTTT.

At least ten counts were recorded for this clonotype. V gene TRBV5-1 combines with J gene TRBJ2-3; perhaps D is TRBD1 or TRBD2 (5 bases each). Trimming left V 4 bases short and J 3 bases short, with 15 bases between. The CDR3 contains 15 residues. The germline V gene has CDR1 SGHRS and CDR2 YFSETQ. The CDR3 bases are TGCGCCAGCAGCCACGGGACCACTGGGACAGATACGCAGTATTTT. It yields the protein CASSHGTTGTDTQYF.

This clonotype was recorded a few times. The V gene is TRBV28, the J gene TRBJ1-1, with TRBD1 matching 10 bases. Per germline, CDR1 MDHEN and CDR2 SYDVKM. The J segment lost 5 bases and the V segment lost 10 bases, leaving 4 bases of the junction unmatched. The CDR3 has 12 residues. The CDR3 protein is CATRTGGTEAFF. The CDR3 bases are TGTGCCACCCGGACAGGGGGGACTGAAGCTTTCTTT.

The gene calls are TRBV11-1 and TRBJ1-1; 7 bases agree with TRBD1. V dropped 5 bases and J dropped 7; count of bases not matched to a gene: 10. Looked up from germline, CDR1 is SGHAT and CDR2 is FQDESV (reference sequence). The CDR3 runs 14 residues. The DNA for the CDR3 is TGTGCCAGCAGCGCGACAGGGAACAACCGTGAAGCTTTCTTT. It codes for CASSATGNNREAFF.

This chain connects TRBV4-3 to TRBJ2-6, with D unresolved. V was clipped by 3 bases and J by 4 bases, with 13 bases between them. This CDR3 is built from 16 residues. CDR1 and CDR2 (germline): LGHNA, YSLEER. The DNA of the CDR3 is TGCGCCAGCAGCCAGGACGTCCAGTCGGGGGCCAACGTCCTGACTTTC. The encoded protein is CASSQDVQSGANVLTF.

This clonotype has a count of ten or more. This chain joins TRBV7-2 and TRBJ2-1, with TRBD1 as a possible D gene (6 bases). The CDR3 totals 13 residues. Trimming shortened V by 4 bases and J by 6 bases, and 10 bases separated the two germline ends. Germline V lookup: CDR1 SGHTA, CDR2 FQGNSA. The CDR3 bases are TGTGCCAGCAGCTGGGGGCGAAGCAATGAGCAGTTCTTC. It is translated as CASSWGRSNEQFF.

In its sample, this clonotype was seen a few times. The chain is built from TRBV6-6 and TRBJ2-5, with TRBD2 identical over 11 bases. Germline CDR1 is MNHNY and CDR2 is SVGAGI (reference sequence). The CDR3 is 14 amino acids. V shed 5 bases, J shed 5 bases, and the junction held 4 bases outside the gene matches. In DNA, the CDR3 is TGTGCCAGCAGTGACGGGACTAGCGGCGAGACCCAGTACTTC. It translates to CASSDGTSGETQYF.

This clonotype has a handful of counts. The chain links TRBV3-1 to TRBJ1-5; tentative D call: TRBD1 (6 bases). CDR3 length equals 17 residues. Trimming stripped 4 bases from V and 2 bases from J, with 18 bases between. The germline gives CDR1 LGHDT, CDR2 YNNKEL (reference sequence). The CDR3 sequence is CASSPQGLGGGNQPQHF. The DNA of the CDR3 is TGTGCCAGCAGCCCTCAAGGCCTAGGGGGAGGCAATCAGCCCCAGCATTTT.

This clonotype was seen repeatedly, ten times or more. The gene calls are TRBV6-4 and TRBJ2-7, with D uncertain. The CDR3 extends over 14 amino acids. Germline loops: CDR1 MRHNA, CDR2 SNTAGT. Trimming stripped 4 bases from V and 2 bases from J, with 12 bases between. The CDR3 nucleotides are TGTGCCAGCAGTGGACACTGGATTACCTACGAGCAGTACTTC. Protein sequence: CASSGHWITYEQYF.

This clonotype was counted ten times or more. The chain carries TRBV7-9 and TRBJ2-5; tentatively, D is TRBD1 (5 bases). The CDR3 runs to 13 residues. Germline V gene lookup returns CDR1 SEHNR and CDR2 FQNEAQ (reference sequence). Trimming removed 5 bases at V and 2 bases at J, with 9 bases between. CDR3: CASSGRVQETQYF. The CDR3 nucleotides read TGTGCCAGCAGCGGCAGGGTTCAAGAGACCCAGTACTTC.

The rearrangement joins TRBV10-3 to TRBJ2-3, with 9 positions matching TRBD1. This CDR3 is built from 15 residues. Germline lookup yields CDR1 ENHRY and CDR2 SYGVKD. V shed 7 bases, J shed 4 bases, and the junction held 9 bases outside the gene matches. The CDR3 region is CAITPGQGGADTQYF. CDR3 DNA: TGTGCCATCACCCCGGGACAGGGAGGCGCAGATACGCAGTATTTT.

This rearrangement joins TRBV6-2 or TRBV6-3 to TRBJ2-3; TRBD1 is a possible D gene (6 bases). This CDR3 has 16 residues. CDR1 is MNHEY and CDR2 is SVGEGT in the germline V gene. Deletions cut 4 bases from V and 2 bases from J, with 16 bases between. CDR3 sequence reads: CASSSASQGYTDTQYF. In DNA, the CDR3 is TGTGCCAGCAGTTCCGCCAGTCAGGGGTACACAGATACGCAGTATTTT.

This clonotype appeared many times. CDR3 residues: CASSSNGRANTEAFF. In nucleotides, the CDR3 is TGTGCCAGCAGCTCCAATGGGAGGGCGAACACTGAAGCTTTCTTT. The chain employs TRBV5-5 and TRBJ1-1; D unresolved. The CDR3 consists of 15 residues. In germline, CDR1 is SGHKS, CDR2 YYEKEE (reference sequence). Trimming took off 3 bases at V and 1 base at J, with 13 bases between the two ends.

This clonotype was observed many times. The V call is TRBV6-6, the J call TRBJ2-7, with D possibly TRBD1 on 5 matching bases. CDR3 length: 16 amino acids. Per germline, CDR1 MNHNY and CDR2 SVGAGI (reference sequence). Deletions cut 6 bases from V and 4 bases from J, with 22 bases between. CDR3 loop: CASSLFWTSSHYEQYF. The CDR3 DNA sequence: TGTGCCAGCAGCCTATTCTGGACATCGAGCCATTACGAGCAGTACTTC.

This clonotype was counted ten times or more. This chain uses TRBV29-1 with TRBJ1-2; 10 positions match TRBD1. Germline CDR1 and CDR2: SQVTM and ANQGSEA. The ends lost 6 bases at V and 7 bases at J; junction bases unmatched: 8. The CDR3 extends over 13 amino acids. DNA of the CDR3: TGCAGCGTCGCCTCGGGACAGGGGCTTGGCTACACCTTC. Encoded protein: CSVASGQGLGYTF.